The 10 T cell receptor beta chains given below trace back to one sample, sequenced in a study of CD8 T cells in ankylosing spondylitis (TCRdb year 2017). The library relied on 5' RACE. Sequencing instrument: Illumina HiSeq 2500. Clones were called with MiXCR by TCRdb after fastp trimmed the public reads at Q25, and only in-frame beta chains were retained. Each record represents a unique CDR3 protein, reported with the most common genes and DNA among its rows. Recorded for this sample are roughly 150,000 distinct CDR3 sequences; approximately 32% of them occurred a single time. The ten largest account for 4.5% to 6% of the sample. Sequencing used synovial fluid, either unsorted or a sorted T cell fraction (not recorded which). Every receptor here comes from a male donor with ankylosing spondylitis.

The chain is built from TRBV9 and TRBJ2-1; TRBD2 matches at 7 bases. Germline CDR1 and CDR2: SGDLS and YYNGEE. This CDR3 spans 16 amino acids. Losses at the gene ends were 0 bases for V and 3 bases for J; bases not matched to a gene: 6. CDR3 sequence: CASSVDQRGFYNEQFF. The CDR3 nucleotides are TGTGCCAGCAGCGTAGATCAGCGGGGCTTCTACAATGAGCAGTTCTTC. The whole variable domain, remainder taken from reference TRBV9 and TRBJ2-1, is DSGVTQTPKHLITATGQRVTLRCSPRSGDLSVYWYQQSLDQGLQFLIQYYNGEERAKGNILERFSAQQFPDLHSELNLSSLELGDSALYFCASSVDQRGFYNEQFFGPGTRLTVL.

The chain recombines TRBV6-2 or TRBV6-3 with TRBJ2-1; D may be TRBD2 (7 bases). This CDR3 contains 16 residues. Between the trimmed V and J ends, which lost 4 bases and 6 bases, there was a span of 19 bases. The germline CDR1 and CDR2 sequences are MNHEY and SVGEGT. The CDR3 DNA sequence: TGTGCCAGCAGTTTTTCCGGGGGAGGGGGATCCAATGAGCAGTTCTTC. It is translated as CASSFSGGGGSNEQFF.

The chain carries TRBV12-3 or TRBV12-4 and TRBJ1-6, with TRBD1 as a possible D gene (6 bases). CDR3 length: 13 amino acids. V was shortened by 5 bases and J by 8 bases, with 10 bases between the two germline ends. CDR3 protein: CASSRTAYSPLHF. As DNA, the CDR3 is TGTGCCAGCAGTCGGACAGCCTATTCACCCCTCCACTTT.

The chain is built from TRBV15 and TRBJ2-1, with D possibly being TRBD1 or TRBD2 (6 bases each). Trimming stripped 4 bases from V and 0 bases from J, with 13 bases between. This CDR3 contains 16 residues. In germline, CDR1 is LNHNV, CDR2 YYDKDF (reference sequence). The CDR3 nucleotides are TGTGCCACCAGCACCGGAGGGGGGAGCTCCTACAATGAGCAGTTCTTC. It encodes CATSTGGGSSYNEQFF.

This clonotype was counted between two and nine times. The chain has TRBV3-1 and TRBJ2-2; D possibly corresponds to TRBD1 (6 bases). Germline CDR1 reads LGHDT; CDR2 reads YNNKEL (reference sequence). The CDR3 consists of 13 residues. Trimming removed 4 bases at V and 5 bases at J, with 8 bases between. CDR3 in amino acids: CASSPDRTGELFF. Written as DNA, the CDR3 is TGTGCCAGCAGCCCGGACAGAACCGGGGAGCTGTTTTTT.

The chain is built from TRBV20-1 and TRBJ1-1; 7 bases line up with TRBD1. Germline V gene data show CDR1 as DFQATT and CDR2 as SNEGSKA (reference sequence). With V trimmed by 3 bases and J by 0 bases, 10 bases remained unmatched. This CDR3 has 16 amino acids. The CDR3 loop is CSASSQGGVMNTEAFF. The CDR3 DNA is TGCAGTGCTAGTAGTCAGGGGGGGGTAATGAACACTGAAGCTTTCTTT.

The V gene is TRBV7-6, the J gene TRBJ2-3; TRBD2 matches at 9 bases. Germline V CDR1 and CDR2: SGHVS, FNYEAQ. Unmatched junction bases numbered 13, after V lost 1 base and J lost 5 bases. The CDR3 is made up of 18 amino acids. The CDR3 coding sequence is TGTGCCAGCAGCTTAGTATCACGCGGGGCTAGCGGGGTAGATACGCAGTATTTT. This gives the protein CASSLVSRGASGVDTQYF.

The rearrangement links TRBV30 to TRBJ2-2; 7 bases agree with TRBD2. The V and J ends lost 5 bases and 6 bases, in that order; junction bases with no gene match: 6. Germline assignment: CDR1 GTSNPN and CDR2 SVGIG (reference sequence). The CDR3 runs to 13 residues. As DNA, the CDR3 is TGTGCCTGGGCCAATCGGGGGGCCGGGGAGCTGTTTTTT. It codes for CAWANRGAGELFF. The variable domain in full, with the rest retrieved from reference TRBV30 and TRBJ2-2, is SQTIHQWPATLVQPVGSPLSLECTVEGTSNPNLYWYRQAAGRGLQLLFYSVGIGQISSEVPQNLSASRPQDRQFILSSKKLLLSDSGFYLCAWANRGAGELFFGEGSRLTVL.

The chain joins TRBV5-1 to TRBJ2-7; no firm D call. CDR1 and CDR2 (germline): SGHRS, YFSETQ. The length of the CDR3 is 13 residues. V was cut by 4 bases and J by 4 bases, with 12 bases left in between. CDR3 in amino acids: CASSPLTEYEQYF. The CDR3, as DNA: TGCGCCAGCAGCCCCCTTACCGAATACGAGCAGTACTTC.

The V and J genes are TRBV6-2 or TRBV6-3 and TRBJ2-1; D call uncertain. The length of the CDR3 is 13 residues. Germline V gives CDR1 MNHEY, CDR2 SVGEGT. Trimming took 5 bases from V and 9 from J, leaving 14 bases between them. The CDR3 loop reads CASSPLFFGEQFF. DNA of the CDR3: TGTGCCAGCAGTCCCCTCTTTTTCGGTGAGCAGTTCTTC.